One sample yielded the 18 T cell receptor beta chains listed below, sequenced in a study of T cells after yellow fever vaccination. TCRdb called the 5' RACE reads again in MiXCR, with one record for every CDR3 protein. The data show under 300,000 distinct CDR3 sequences, 13% seen once. Sequencing was performed on CD4+ T cells sorted from PBMCs, taken 45 days after the yellow fever booster vaccination. The receptors originated from a man younger than 45 who received the YFV17D yellow fever vaccine.

In this sample, this clonotype turned up a few times. V gene TRBV9 combines with J gene TRBJ2-3, with 9 bases lining up with TRBD2. The CDR3 has 18 amino acids. Germline CDR1 and CDR2: SGDLS and YYNGEE. The J segment lost 1 base and the V segment lost 4 bases, leaving 13 bases of the junction unmatched. The CDR3 DNA is TGTGCCAGCAGCTACACAGCGGGAGGAGGTGGGGGCACAGATACGCAGTATTTT. It is translated as CASSYTAGGGGGTDTQYF. Together with reference TRBV9 and TRBJ2-3, the CDR3 gives the full variable domain: DSGVTQTPKHLITATGQRVTLRCSPRSGDLSVYWYQQSLDQGLQFLIQYYNGEERAKGNILERFSAQQFPDLHSELNLSSLELGDSALYFCASSYTAGGGGGTDTQYFGPGTRLTVL.

The table lists this clonotype with a few counts. The chain couples TRBV6-5 to TRBJ2-1, with D possibly TRBD2 on 5 matching bases. The germline gives CDR1 MNHEY, CDR2 SVGAGI. Trimming pared 2 bases from V and 15 bases from J, leaving 11 bases between. The CDR3 extends over 11 amino acids. CDR3 region: CASSYRGSAFF. CDR3 DNA sequence: TGTGCCAGCAGTTACAGAGGGTCAGCGTTCTTC.

Only one count was recorded for this clonotype. This chain joins TRBV12-3 or TRBV12-4 and TRBJ2-7; D may be TRBD2 (6 bases). CDR3 size: 14 residues. Trimming took 6 bases from V and 3 from J, leaving 15 bases between them. CDR3 nucleotides: TGTGCCAGCAGGCCCTCGGGACTCGACTACGAGCAGTACTTC. As protein: CASRPSGLDYEQYF.

This clonotype was detected a few times. The V and J genes are TRBV10-3 and TRBJ2-1; TRBD1 agrees at 7 bases. Germline V lookup: CDR1 ENHRY, CDR2 SYGVKD. The CDR3 runs to 13 residues. V lost 11 bases and J lost 4; bases outside the gene matches: 8. This CDR3 is CAGGGQIYNEQFF. CDR3 bases: TGTGCCGGTGGGGGACAGATATACAATGAGCAGTTCTTC.

The chain uses TRBV2 and TRBJ1-5; D perhaps matches TRBD1 (5 bases). The CDR3 has 16 residues. V gave up 3 bases and J gave up 4 bases, with 16 bases separating them. Germline assignment: CDR1 SNHLY and CDR2 FYNNEI. CDR3 loop: CASSEVEGFYNQPQHF. The CDR3 nucleotides are TGTGCCAGCAGTGAGGTTGAGGGGTTCTATAATCAGCCCCAGCATTTT.

The genes are TRBV12-3 or TRBV12-4 and TRBJ2-2, with 12 bases that match TRBD2. This CDR3 is 15 amino acids long. The V gene end was trimmed by 5 bases and the J gene end by 6 bases; junction bases not matched to a gene: 4. CDR3 nucleotide sequence: TGTGCCAGCAGTAAACTAGCGGGAGGCGCCGGGGAGCTGTTTTTT. Its translation: CASSKLAGGAGELFF.

Turning to this clonotype: The junction does not match germline at one end; this may be a read error. The gene calls are TRBV20-1 and TRBJ2-5; 10 bases are a match to TRBD2. CDR3 length: 16 residues. CDR1 and CDR2 (germline): DFQATT, SNEGSKA (reference sequence). The CDR3 protein is CCARGAGGPRKETQYF. CDR3 DNA: TGCTGTGCTAGAGGAGCGGGAGGGCCTAGAAAAGAGACCCAGTACTTC.

Turning to this clonotype: A much larger clone differs by one base, so this may be a read error. CDR3 sequence reads: CSASPGINPAWQFF. The CDR3 DNA follows: TGCAGTGCTTCCCCCGGGATTAACCCCGCGTGGCAGTTCTTC. J is TRBJ2-1 and V is TRBV20-1; possible D gene TRBD2, 5 bases. This CDR3 comprises 14 residues. Germline-derived CDR1 and CDR2 are DFQATT and SNEGSKA (reference sequence). With 5 bases removed from V and 12 bases from J, the gap between germline ends came to 23 bases.

J is TRBJ1-2 and V is TRBV9, with D unresolved. CDR1 and CDR2 from the germline V gene are SGDLS and YYNGEE. V shed 0 bases and J shed 6 bases, with 9 bases lying between them. The CDR3 runs to 13 residues. CDR3 region: CASSVGAEDGYTF. The CDR3 region has the DNA TGTGCCAGCAGCGTAGGCGCAGAAGATGGCTACACCTTC.

The chain couples TRBV7-9 to TRBJ1-1, with TRBD1 identical over 8 bases. J was trimmed by 11 bases and V by 5 bases; bases with no gene match: 4. The CDR3 is 11 amino acids. Germline CDR1 reads SEHNR; CDR2 reads FQNEAQ (reference sequence). The CDR3: CASSPGQGAFF. The CDR3 DNA reads TGTGCCAGCAGCCCCGGACAGGGCGCTTTCTTT.

The chain employs TRBV20-1 and TRBJ2-5; D remains ambiguous. Germline V lookup: CDR1 DFQATT, CDR2 SNEGSKA (reference sequence). The CDR3 length is 15 residues. V dropped 0 bases and J dropped 2 bases, with 13 bases sitting between them. CDR3 amino acids: CSARELGRHQETQYF. The DNA for the CDR3 is TGCAGTGCTAGAGAGCTCGGTCGCCATCAAGAGACCCAGTACTTC.

In this sample, this clonotype turned up a few times. The genes are TRBV10-1 and TRBJ2-2; unclear D gene. CDR3 length equals 13 residues. The V end was cut by 2 bases, the J end by 3 bases, with 4 bases between. Per germline, CDR1 WNHNN and CDR2 SYGVQD (reference sequence). CDR3 sequence reads: CASSETDTGELFF. The CDR3 nucleotides read TGCGCCAGCAGTGAGACAGACACCGGGGAGCTGTTTTTT.

About this clonotype: The junction differs from germline at one of its ends, possibly a read error. The chain couples TRBV5-6 to TRBJ2-5, with TRBD2 matching 7 bases. CDR3 length: 16 amino acids. CDR1 is SGHDT, CDR2 YYEEEE, per germline. The CDR3 sequence is CASRLGGTRSDETQYF. CDR3 DNA sequence: TGTGCCAGCAGGTTGGGGGGGACGCGGTCGGATGAGACCCAGTACTTC.

Only a few counts were recorded for this clonotype. The chain uses TRBV25-1 and TRBJ2-1, with a weak D call TRBD2 (5 bases). Germline CDR1 and CDR2: MGHDK and SYGVNS. V was cut by 6 bases and J by 0 bases, with 12 bases left in between. The CDR3 has 15 residues. CDR3 bases: TGTGCCAGCAGATATAGCGCGAGCTCCTACAATGAGCAGTTCTTC. This translates into CASRYSASSYNEQFF.

This clonotype has more than one count but fewer than ten. The chain has TRBV5-1 and TRBJ2-7; TRBD1 matches at 8 bases. The CDR3 is made up of 15 amino acids. The trim removed 4 bases at V and 2 bases at J, leaving 8 bases unmatched. Germline V gene sequence: CDR1 SGHRS, CDR2 YFSETQ. CDR3 amino acids: CASSPSGQGTYEQYF. CDR3 DNA: TGCGCCAGCAGCCCCTCCGGACAGGGTACCTACGAGCAGTACTTC.

The rearrangement joins TRBV11-2 to TRBJ2-4; D may correspond to TRBD1 or TRBD2 (7 bases each). CDR3 length equals 18 residues. V was trimmed by 3 bases and J by 0 bases, leaving 18 bases between them. Germline CDR1 reads SGHAT; CDR2 reads FQNNGV. CDR3 amino acids: CASSLLAQGGIAKNIQYF. The CDR3 region has the DNA TGTGCCAGCAGCTTGCTCGCTCAGGGGGGGATAGCCAAAAACATTCAGTACTTC.

The rearrangement links TRBV3-1 to TRBJ2-1; 14 bases line up with TRBD2. CDR1 and CDR2 (germline): LGHDT, YNNKEL (reference sequence). Trimming removed 5 bases from V and 10 bases from J; junction bases left unmatched: 10. There are 16 residues in the CDR3. The CDR3 DNA is TGTGCCAGCAGCTATCGGACTAGCGGGAGGATCAACGAGCAGTTCTTC. Its protein is CASSYRTSGRINEQFF.

The J gene is TRBJ2-5, the V gene TRBV12-3 or TRBV12-4, with D possibly TRBD1 on 6 matching bases. This CDR3 has 16 residues. Trimming removed 7 bases from V and 4 bases from J, with 22 bases in between. CDR3 in amino acids: CASTLPRDTKRETQYF. In DNA, the CDR3 is TGTGCCAGCACCTTACCTCGGGACACCAAGCGAGAGACCCAGTACTTC.